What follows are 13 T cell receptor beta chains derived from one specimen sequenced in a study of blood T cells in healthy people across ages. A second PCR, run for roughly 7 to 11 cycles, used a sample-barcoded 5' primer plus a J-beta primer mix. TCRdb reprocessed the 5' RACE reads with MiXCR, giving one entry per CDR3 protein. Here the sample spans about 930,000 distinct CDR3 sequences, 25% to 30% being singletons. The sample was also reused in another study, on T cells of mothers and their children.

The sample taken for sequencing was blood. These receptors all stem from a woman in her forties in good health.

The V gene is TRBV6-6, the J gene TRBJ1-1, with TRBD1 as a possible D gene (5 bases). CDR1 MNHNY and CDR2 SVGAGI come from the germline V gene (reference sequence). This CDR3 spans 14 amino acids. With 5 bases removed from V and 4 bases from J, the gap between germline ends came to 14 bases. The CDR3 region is CASSRQSSGTEAFF. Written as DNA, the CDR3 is TGTGCCAGCAGTCGACAGAGTTCGGGCACTGAAGCTTTCTTT.

CDR3 residues: CSGGQAAVTQYF. CDR3 sequence (DNA): TGCAGCGGTGGACAGGCGGCGGTGACCCAGTACTTC. The chain carries TRBV29-1 and TRBJ2-4; 7 positions match TRBD1. The J call may be incorrect, as the DNA end agrees better with TRBJ2-5. The V gene's germline CDR1 is SQVTM and CDR2 ANQGSEA. CDR3 size: 12 residues.

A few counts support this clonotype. In nucleotides, the CDR3 is TGTGCCAGCAGACTCCTCAGTGGCAACGGTTGGACACCCCTCCACTTT. As protein: CASRLLSGNGWTPLHF. The gene calls are TRBV3-1 and TRBJ1-6; D not resolved. Germline CDR1 reads LGHDT; CDR2 reads YNNKEL (reference sequence). Trimming took off 6 bases at V and 11 bases at J, with 23 bases between the two ends. The CDR3 has 16 amino acids.

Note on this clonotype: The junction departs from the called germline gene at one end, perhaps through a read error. CDR3 DNA: TGCGCCAGCAGTTTATCTCGGGGGGCTGGGTATGGCTACACCTTC. Its translation is CASSLSRGAGYGYTF. The J gene is TRBJ1-2, the V gene TRBV28; D possibly corresponds to TRBD1 (6 bases). Germline loops: CDR1 MDHEN, CDR2 SYDVKM. The CDR3 covers 15 residues.

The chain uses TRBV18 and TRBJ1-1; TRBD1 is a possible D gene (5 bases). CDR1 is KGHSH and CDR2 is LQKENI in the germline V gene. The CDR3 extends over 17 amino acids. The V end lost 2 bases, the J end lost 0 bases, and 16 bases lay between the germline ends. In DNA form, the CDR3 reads TGTGCCAGCTCACCAAAGGGGAACAGCCAAATGAACACTGAAGCTTTCTTT. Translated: CASSPKGNSQMNTEAFF.

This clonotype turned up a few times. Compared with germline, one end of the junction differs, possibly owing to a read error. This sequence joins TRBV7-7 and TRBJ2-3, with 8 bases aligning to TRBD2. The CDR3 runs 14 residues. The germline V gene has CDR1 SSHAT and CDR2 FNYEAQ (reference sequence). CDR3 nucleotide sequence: TGTGCTAGCATCTTTCGACTAGCGTCAGATACGCAGTATTTT. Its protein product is CASIFRLASDTQYF.

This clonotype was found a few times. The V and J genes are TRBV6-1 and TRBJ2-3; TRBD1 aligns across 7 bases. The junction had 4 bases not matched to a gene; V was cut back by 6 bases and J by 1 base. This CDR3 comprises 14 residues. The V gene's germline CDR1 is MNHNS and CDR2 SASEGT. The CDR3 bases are TGTGCCAGCAGGGCCGGACAGGGCACAGATACGCAGTATTTT. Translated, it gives CASRAGQGTDTQYF.

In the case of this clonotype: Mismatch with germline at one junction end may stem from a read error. The CDR3 region has the DNA TGTGCCAGCAGTTTTAAGGGAAAGGTCAATCAGCCTCAGCATTTT. Encoded protein: CASSFKGKVNQPQHF. The chain carries TRBV28 and TRBJ1-5; no clear D. This CDR3 comprises 15 residues. Germline loops: CDR1 MDHEN, CDR2 SYDVKM.

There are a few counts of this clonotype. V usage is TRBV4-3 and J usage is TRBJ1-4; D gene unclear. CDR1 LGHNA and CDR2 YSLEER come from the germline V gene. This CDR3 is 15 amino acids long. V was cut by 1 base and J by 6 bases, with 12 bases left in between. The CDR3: CASSQVGVGDEKLFF. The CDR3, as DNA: TGCGCCAGCAGCCAAGTCGGGGTTGGGGATGAAAAACTGTTTTTT.

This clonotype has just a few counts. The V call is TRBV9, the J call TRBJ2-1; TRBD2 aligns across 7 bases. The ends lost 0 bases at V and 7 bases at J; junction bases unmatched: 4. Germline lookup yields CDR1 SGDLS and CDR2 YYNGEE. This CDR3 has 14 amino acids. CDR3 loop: CASSVAGGLNEQFF. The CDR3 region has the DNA TGTGCCAGCAGCGTAGCGGGGGGTCTAAATGAGCAGTTCTTC.

The chain's CDR3 is CSARRPGVTILANVLTF. The CDR3 bases are TGCAGTGCCCGACGGCCAGGGGTTACAATTTTGGCCAACGTCCTGACTTTC. The V call is TRBV20-1, the J call TRBJ2-6, with D perhaps matching TRBD1 (6 bases). V was pared by 6 bases and J by 6 bases, with 24 bases between. The CDR3 spans 17 residues. Germline lookup yields CDR1 DFQATT and CDR2 SNEGSKA (reference sequence).

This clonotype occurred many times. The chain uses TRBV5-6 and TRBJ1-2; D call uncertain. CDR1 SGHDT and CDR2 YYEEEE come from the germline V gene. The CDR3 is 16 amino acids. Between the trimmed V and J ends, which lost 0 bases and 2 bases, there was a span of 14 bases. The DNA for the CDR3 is TGTGCCAGCAGCTTGGCGGTTCACGAAGACAACTATGGCTACACCTTC. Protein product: CASSLAVHEDNYGYTF.

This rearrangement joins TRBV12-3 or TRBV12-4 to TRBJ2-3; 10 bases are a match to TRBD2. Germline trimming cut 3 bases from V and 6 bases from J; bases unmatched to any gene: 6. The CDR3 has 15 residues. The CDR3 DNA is TGTGCCAGCAGTTTTCCTAGCGGGAGAGCCGATACGCAGTATTTT. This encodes CASSFPSGRADTQYF.